The sequence of this T cell receptor (beta chain) was determined in a study of shared clonotypes between healthy human individuals. The CDR3 runs to 12 residues. V lost 4 bases, J lost 8 bases, and 3 bases stayed unmatched. CDR1 and CDR2 (germline): MNHEY, SMNVEV (reference sequence). Sequencing used immunoSEQ multiplex PCR; TCRdb keeps in-frame clones, though not all of them. The data hold around 1 million clones, with less than 85% observed a single time. The origin of this receptor is a young man in good health. Sequenced sample: memory CD4+ T cells sorted from blood. Sample subset: CD45RA-negative fraction. The chain couples TRBV27 to TRBJ1-2; 8 bases map to TRBD1. CDR3: CASSYRGSGYTF. The CDR3 nucleotides read TGTGCCAGCAGTTACAGGGGGAGCGGCTACACCTTC.